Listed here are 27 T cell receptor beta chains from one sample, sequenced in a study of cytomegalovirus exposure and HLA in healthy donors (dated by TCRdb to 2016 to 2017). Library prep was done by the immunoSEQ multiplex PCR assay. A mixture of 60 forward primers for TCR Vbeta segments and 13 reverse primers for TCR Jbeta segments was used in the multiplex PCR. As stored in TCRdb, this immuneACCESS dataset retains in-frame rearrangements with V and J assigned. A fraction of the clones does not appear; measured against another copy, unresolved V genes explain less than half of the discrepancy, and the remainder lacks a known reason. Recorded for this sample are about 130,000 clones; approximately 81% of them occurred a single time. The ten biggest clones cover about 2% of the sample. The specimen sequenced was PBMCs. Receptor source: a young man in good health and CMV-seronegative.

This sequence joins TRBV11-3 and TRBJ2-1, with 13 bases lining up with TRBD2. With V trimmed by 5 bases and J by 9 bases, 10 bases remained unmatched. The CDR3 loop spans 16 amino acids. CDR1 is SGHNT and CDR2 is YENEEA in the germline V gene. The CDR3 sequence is CASSVSGTSGALEQFF. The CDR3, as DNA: TGTGCCAGCAGCGTATCCGGGACTAGCGGGGCTCTTGAGCAGTTCTTC.

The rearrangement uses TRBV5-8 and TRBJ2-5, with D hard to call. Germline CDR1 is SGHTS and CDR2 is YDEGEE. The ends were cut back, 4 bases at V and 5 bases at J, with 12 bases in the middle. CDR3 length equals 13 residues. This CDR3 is CASSILARETQYF. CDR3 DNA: TGTGCCAGCAGCATTCTTGCGCGGGAGACCCAGTACTTC.

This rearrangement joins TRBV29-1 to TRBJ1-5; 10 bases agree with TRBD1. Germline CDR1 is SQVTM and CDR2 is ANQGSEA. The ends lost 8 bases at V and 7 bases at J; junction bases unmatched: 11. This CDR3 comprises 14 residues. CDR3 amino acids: CSPGTGELKQPQHF. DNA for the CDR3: TGCAGCCCTGGGACAGGGGAATTAAAGCAGCCCCAGCATTTT.

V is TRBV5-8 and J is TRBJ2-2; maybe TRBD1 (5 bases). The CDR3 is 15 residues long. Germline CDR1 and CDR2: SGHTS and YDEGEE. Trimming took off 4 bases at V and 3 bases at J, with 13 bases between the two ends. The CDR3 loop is CASSPRAGDTGELFF. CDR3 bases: TGTGCCAGCAGCCCCAGGGCAGGAGACACCGGGGAGCTGTTTTTT.

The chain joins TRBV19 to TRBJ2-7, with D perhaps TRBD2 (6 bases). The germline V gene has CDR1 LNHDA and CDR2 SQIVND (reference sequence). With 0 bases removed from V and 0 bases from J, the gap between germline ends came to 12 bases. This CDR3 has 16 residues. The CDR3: CASSIDRGGLSYEQYV. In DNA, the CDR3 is TGTGCCAGTAGTATAGATCGGGGAGGCCTCTCCTACGAGCAGTACGTC.

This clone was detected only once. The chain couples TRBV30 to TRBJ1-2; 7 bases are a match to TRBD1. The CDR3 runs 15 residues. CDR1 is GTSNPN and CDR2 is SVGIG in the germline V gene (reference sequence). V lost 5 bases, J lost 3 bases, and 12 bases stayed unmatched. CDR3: CAWAFRDRFYYGYTF. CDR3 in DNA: TGTGCCTGGGCCTTCCGGGACAGATTCTACTATGGCTACACCTTC.

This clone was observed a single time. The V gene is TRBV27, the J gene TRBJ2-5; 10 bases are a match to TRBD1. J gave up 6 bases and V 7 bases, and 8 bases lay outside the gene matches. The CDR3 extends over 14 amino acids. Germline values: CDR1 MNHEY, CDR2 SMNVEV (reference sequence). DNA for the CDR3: TGTGCCAGCATCTCTACCGACAGGGGGCAGACCCAGTACTTC. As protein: CASISTDRGQTQYF.

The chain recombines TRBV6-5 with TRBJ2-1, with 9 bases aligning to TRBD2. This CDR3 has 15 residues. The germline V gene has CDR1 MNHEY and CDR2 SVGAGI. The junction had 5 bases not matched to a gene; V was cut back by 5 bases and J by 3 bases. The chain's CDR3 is CASSAGTSIYNEQFF. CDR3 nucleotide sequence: TGTGCCAGCAGTGCCGGGACTAGCATCTACAATGAGCAGTTCTTC.

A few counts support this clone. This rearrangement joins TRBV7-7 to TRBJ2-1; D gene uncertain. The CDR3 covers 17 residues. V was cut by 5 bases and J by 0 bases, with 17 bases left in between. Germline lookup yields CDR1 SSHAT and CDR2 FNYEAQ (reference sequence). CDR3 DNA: TGTGCCAGCAGCCGATATTTGAGCTCTAGCTCCTACAATGAGCAGTTCTTC. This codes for CASSRYLSSSSYNEQFF.

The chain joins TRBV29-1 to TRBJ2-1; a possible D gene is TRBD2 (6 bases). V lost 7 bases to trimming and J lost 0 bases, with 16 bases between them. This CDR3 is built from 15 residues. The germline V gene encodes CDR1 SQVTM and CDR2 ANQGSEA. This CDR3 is CSASGRGVSYNEQFF. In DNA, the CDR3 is TGCAGCGCAAGCGGCCGCGGGGTCTCCTACAATGAGCAGTTCTTC.

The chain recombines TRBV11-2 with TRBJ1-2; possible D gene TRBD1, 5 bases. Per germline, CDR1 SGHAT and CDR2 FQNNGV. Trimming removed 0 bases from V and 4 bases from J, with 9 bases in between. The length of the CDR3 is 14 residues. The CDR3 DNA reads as TGTGCCAGCAGCTTAGATTCGGGGGGCTATGGCTACACCTTC. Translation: CASSLDSGGYGYTF.

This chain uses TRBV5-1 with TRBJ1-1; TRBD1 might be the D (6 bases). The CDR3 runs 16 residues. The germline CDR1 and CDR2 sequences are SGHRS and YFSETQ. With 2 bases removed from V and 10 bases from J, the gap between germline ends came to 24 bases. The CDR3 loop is CASSLNRAEVFTPAFF. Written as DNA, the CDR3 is TGCGCCAGCAGCTTAAACAGGGCCGAGGTCTTCACGCCAGCTTTCTTT.

The CDR3 bases are TGTGCCAGCAGCCCTCAGGGGGCCGGGACCGGGGAGCTGTTTTTT. Protein sequence: CASSPQGAGTGELFF. This chain connects TRBV7-2 to TRBJ2-2; TRBD1 matches 8 bases. With 5 bases clipped from V and 5 bases from J, the junction kept 7 bases outside the gene matches. Germline CDR1 SGHTA, CDR2 FQGNSA. The CDR3 loop spans 15 amino acids.

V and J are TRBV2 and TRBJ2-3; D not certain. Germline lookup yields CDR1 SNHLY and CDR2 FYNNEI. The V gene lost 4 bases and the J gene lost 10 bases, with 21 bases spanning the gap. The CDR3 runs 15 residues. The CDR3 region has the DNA TGTGCCAGCAGTGCCCGCCCGCACCCAGCGCCGCCGCAGTATTTT. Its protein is CASSARPHPAPPQYF.

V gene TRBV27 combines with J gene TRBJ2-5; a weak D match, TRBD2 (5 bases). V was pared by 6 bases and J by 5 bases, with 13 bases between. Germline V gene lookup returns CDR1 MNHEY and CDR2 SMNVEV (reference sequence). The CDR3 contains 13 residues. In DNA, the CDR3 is TGTGCCAGCAGCCGCCTGGTAGCGGAGACCCAGTACTTC. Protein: CASSRLVAETQYF.

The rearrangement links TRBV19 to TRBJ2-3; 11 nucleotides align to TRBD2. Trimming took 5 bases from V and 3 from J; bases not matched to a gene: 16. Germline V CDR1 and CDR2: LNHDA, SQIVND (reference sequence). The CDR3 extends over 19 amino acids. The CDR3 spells CASSFRLTRTSGRTDTQYF. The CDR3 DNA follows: TGTGCCAGTAGTTTCCGACTTACCCGAACTAGCGGGAGAACAGATACGCAGTATTTT.

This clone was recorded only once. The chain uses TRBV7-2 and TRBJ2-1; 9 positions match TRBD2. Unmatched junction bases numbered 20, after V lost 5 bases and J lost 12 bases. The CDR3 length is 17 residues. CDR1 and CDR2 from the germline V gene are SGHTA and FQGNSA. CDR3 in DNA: TGTGCCAGCAGCCAGCCCTCCGGGACTAGCTACTTGGCAGTGCAGTTCTTC. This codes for CASSQPSGTSYLAVQFF.

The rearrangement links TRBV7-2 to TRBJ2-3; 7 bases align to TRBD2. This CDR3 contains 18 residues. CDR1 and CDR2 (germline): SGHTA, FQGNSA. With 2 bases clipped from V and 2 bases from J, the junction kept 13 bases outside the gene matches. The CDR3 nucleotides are TGTGCCAGCAGCTTATTTTGGGCGGGGGAACCTTACACAGATACGCAGTATTTT. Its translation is CASSLFWAGEPYTDTQYF.

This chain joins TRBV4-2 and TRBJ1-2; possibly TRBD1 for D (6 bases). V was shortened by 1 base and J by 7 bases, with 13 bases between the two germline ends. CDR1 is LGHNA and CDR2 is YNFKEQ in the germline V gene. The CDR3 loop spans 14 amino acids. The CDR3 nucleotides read TGTGCCAGCAGCCAAGGAACAGGGAAGTCTGGCTACACCTTC. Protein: CASSQGTGKSGYTF.

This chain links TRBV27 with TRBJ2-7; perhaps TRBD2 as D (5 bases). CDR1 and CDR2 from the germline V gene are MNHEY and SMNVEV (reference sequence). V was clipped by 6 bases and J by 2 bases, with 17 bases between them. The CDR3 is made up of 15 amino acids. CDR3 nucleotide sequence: TGTGCCAGCAGCCGCTCTCTAGGAGGTGCCTACGAGCAGTACTTC. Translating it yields CASSRSLGGAYEQYF.

The CDR3 is CASSPPYGTGGGEQYF. In DNA, the CDR3 is TGTGCCAGCTCACCACCGTATGGGACAGGGGGCGGCGAGCAGTACTTC. The chain has TRBV18 and TRBJ2-7; 12 bases line up with TRBD1. Germline loops: CDR1 KGHSH, CDR2 LQKENI. CDR3 length: 16 residues. The V and J ends lost 0 bases and 6 bases, in that order; junction bases with no gene match: 6.

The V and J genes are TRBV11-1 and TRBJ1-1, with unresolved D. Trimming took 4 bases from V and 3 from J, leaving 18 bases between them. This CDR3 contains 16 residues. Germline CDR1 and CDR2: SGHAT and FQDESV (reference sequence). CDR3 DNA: TGTGCCAGCAGCTCAGGCGGGCGTATTGGGCACACTGAAGCTTTCTTT. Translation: CASSSGGRIGHTEAFF.

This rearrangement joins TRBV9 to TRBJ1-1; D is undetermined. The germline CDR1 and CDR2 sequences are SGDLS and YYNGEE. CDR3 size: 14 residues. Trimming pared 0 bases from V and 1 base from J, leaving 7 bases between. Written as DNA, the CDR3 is TGTGCCAGCAGCGTAGGAGGCACGAACACTGAAGCTTTCTTT. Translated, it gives CASSVGGTNTEAFF.

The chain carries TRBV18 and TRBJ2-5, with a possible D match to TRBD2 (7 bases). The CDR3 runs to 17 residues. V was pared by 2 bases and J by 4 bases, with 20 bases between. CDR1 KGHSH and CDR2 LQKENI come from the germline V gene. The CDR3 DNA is TGTGCCAGCTCACCAAATGTGGGGGGGGCCGAAGGAGAGACCCAGTACTTC. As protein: CASSPNVGGAEGETQYF.

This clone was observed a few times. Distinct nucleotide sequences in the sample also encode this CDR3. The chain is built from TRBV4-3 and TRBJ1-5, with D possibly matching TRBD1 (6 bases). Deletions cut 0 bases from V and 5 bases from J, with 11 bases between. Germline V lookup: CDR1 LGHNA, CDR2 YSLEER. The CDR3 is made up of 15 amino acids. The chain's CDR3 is CASSQEDRPDQPQHF. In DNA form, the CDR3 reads TGCGCCAGCAGCCAAGAAGACAGGCCGGATCAGCCCCAGCATTTT.

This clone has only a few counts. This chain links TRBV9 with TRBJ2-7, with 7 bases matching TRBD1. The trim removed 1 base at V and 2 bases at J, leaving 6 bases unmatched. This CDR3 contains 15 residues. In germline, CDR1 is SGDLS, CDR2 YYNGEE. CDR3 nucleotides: TGTGCCAGCAGCGTACGAACAGGGGTCGCCTACGAGCAGTACTTC. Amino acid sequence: CASSVRTGVAYEQYF. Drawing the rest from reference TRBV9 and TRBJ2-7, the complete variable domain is DSGVTQTPKHLITATGQRVTLRCSPRSGDLSVYWYQQSLDQGLQFLIQYYNGEERAKGNILERFSAQQFPDLHSELNLSSLELGDSALYFCASSVRTGVAYEQYFGPGTRLTVT.

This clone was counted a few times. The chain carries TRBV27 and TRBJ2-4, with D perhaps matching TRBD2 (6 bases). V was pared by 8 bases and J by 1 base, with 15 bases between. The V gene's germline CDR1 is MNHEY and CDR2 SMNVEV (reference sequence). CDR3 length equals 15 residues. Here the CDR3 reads CASAHGGAAKNIQYF. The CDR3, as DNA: TGTGCCAGCGCCCACGGAGGGGCGGCCAAAAACATTCAGTACTTC.